These 13 T cell receptor beta chains share one sample of origin, sequenced in a study of identifying expanded T cells in peripheral blood. TCRdb keeps only in-frame clones here, not all; method: immunoSEQ multiplex PCR. The sample has some 90,000 clones, more than 70% seen once; the top ten hold over 15%. The sequenced sample consisted of blood. The receptors were gathered from a person between 18 and 75 years old in good health.

This rearrangement joins TRBV7-9 to TRBJ1-2; D is undetermined. The germline V gene encodes CDR1 SEHNR and CDR2 FQNEAQ (reference sequence). This CDR3 has 13 residues. V gave up 2 bases and J gave up 2 bases, with 6 bases separating them. The CDR3 is CASSLQENYGYTF. The CDR3, as DNA: TGTGCCAGCAGCTTACAGGAGAACTATGGCTACACCTTC.

The rearrangement joins TRBV30 to TRBJ2-3; D possibly uses TRBD1 or TRBD2 (5 bases each). V lost 0 bases and J lost 2, with 33 bases in between. The germline V gene has CDR1 GTSNPN and CDR2 SVGIG (reference sequence). The length of the CDR3 is 22 residues. Here the CDR3 DNA reads TGTGCCTGGAGTGTAGTGGAGCGTTCGAGCTCCGCGCTAGGGACCCCCACAGATACGCAGTATTTT. Its translation: CAWSVVERSSSALGTPTDTQYF.

The chain has TRBV4-2 and TRBJ2-7, with D maybe TRBD1 (5 bases). Germline V lookup: CDR1 LGHNA, CDR2 YNFKEQ. With 0 bases removed from V and 4 bases from J, the gap between germline ends came to 13 bases. This CDR3 spans 15 amino acids. The CDR3 loop reads CASSQDSQGRYEQYF. CDR3 nucleotides: TGTGCCAGCAGCCAAGATTCCCAGGGTCGGTACGAGCAGTACTTC.

The chain links TRBV9 to TRBJ2-5, with 8 bases matching TRBD2. The CDR3 length is 16 residues. J gave up 2 bases and V 3 bases, and 9 bases lay outside the gene matches. CDR1 is SGDLS and CDR2 is YYNGEE in the germline V gene. CDR3 sequence reads: CASSGGTRLLQETQYF. The CDR3 nucleotides are TGTGCCAGCAGCGGGGGGACTAGGCTTTTGCAAGAGACCCAGTACTTC.

The chain carries TRBV28 and TRBJ2-5; 10 bases fit TRBD1. The CDR3 is 16 residues long. V trimming: 4 bases; J trimming: 10 bases; junction bases outside the gene matches: 15. CDR1 is MDHEN, CDR2 SYDVKM, per germline. CDR3: CASSYNARQGALDQYF. The CDR3 coding sequence is TGTGCCAGCAGTTATAACGCACGACAGGGGGCGTTGGACCAGTACTTC.

About this clone: At the DNA level, this CDR3 is encoded by other sequences in the same sample as well. The chain recombines TRBV28 with TRBJ1-5; no firm D call. Germline values: CDR1 MDHEN, CDR2 SYDVKM. The CDR3 consists of 12 residues. Trimming stripped 2 bases from V and 2 bases from J, with 1 base between. The CDR3: CASSLGNQPQHF. DNA of the CDR3: TGTGCCAGCAGTTTAGGCAATCAGCCCCAGCATTTT.

The V call is TRBV5-1, the J call TRBJ2-1; D unresolved. Germline assignment: CDR1 SGHRS and CDR2 YFSETQ. The V end lost 3 bases, the J end lost 0 bases, and 10 bases lay between the germline ends. The CDR3 consists of 15 residues. The CDR3 coding sequence is TGCGCCAGCAGCTCCTCCGCCAGCTCCTACAATGAGCAGTTCTTC. This encodes CASSSSASSYNEQFF. The entire variable domain, with the rest obtained from reference TRBV5-1 and TRBJ2-1, is as follows: KAGVTQTPRYLIKTRGQQVTLSCSPISGHRSVSWYQQTPGQGLQFLFEYFSETQRNKGNFPGRFSGRQFSNSRSEMNVSTLELGDSALYLCASSSSASSYNEQFFGPGTRLTVL.

This chain uses TRBV6-6 with TRBJ2-1, with a possible D match to TRBD2 (6 bases). The CDR3 is 14 residues long. Germline V lookup: CDR1 MNHNY, CDR2 SVGAGI (reference sequence). The V gene lost 7 bases and the J gene lost 2 bases, with 12 bases spanning the gap. This CDR3 is CASTWGEAYNEQFF. The CDR3 nucleotides read TGTGCCAGCACCTGGGGGGAGGCCTACAATGAGCAGTTCTTC.

The chain has TRBV9 and TRBJ1-1; weak D call: TRBD1 (6 bases). The CDR3 totals 16 residues. V dropped 2 bases and J dropped 3 bases, with 17 bases sitting between them. Germline CDR1 SGDLS, CDR2 YYNGEE. DNA for the CDR3: TGTGCCAGCAGCGTTCACAGGGAGCGGGGAGACACTGAAGCTTTCTTT. It codes for CASSVHRERGDTEAFF.

The J gene is TRBJ1-1, the V gene TRBV2; D unclear. Trimming stripped 8 bases from V and 4 bases from J, with 8 bases between. Germline CDR1 is SNHLY and CDR2 is FYNNEI. This CDR3 contains 11 residues. CDR3 loop: CASPVRTEAFF. Here the CDR3 DNA reads TGTGCCAGCCCCGTACGCACTGAAGCTTTCTTT.

J is TRBJ2-1 and V is TRBV4-3, with 7 positions matching TRBD2. With 0 bases clipped from V and 10 bases from J, the junction kept 12 bases outside the gene matches. The germline gives CDR1 LGHNA, CDR2 YSLEER. This CDR3 is 16 amino acids long. This CDR3 reads CASSQDSVLGGREQFF. The CDR3 DNA reads as TGCGCCAGCAGCCAAGATAGCGTGCTGGGGGGGAGGGAGCAGTTCTTC.

The rearrangement uses TRBV19 and TRBJ2-5, with D possibly being TRBD2 (6 bases). Germline V lookup: CDR1 LNHDA, CDR2 SQIVND (reference sequence). The CDR3 has 13 residues. V was pared by 1 base and J by 5 bases, with 8 bases between. The CDR3 sequence: CASSIVGGETQYF. The CDR3 bases are TGTGCCAGTAGTATAGTCGGAGGGGAGACCCAGTACTTC.

This clone was seen once. J is TRBJ2-7 and V is TRBV6-5; D is unclear. The CDR3 spans 14 residues. The V gene lost 0 bases and the J gene lost 2 bases, with 8 bases spanning the gap. Germline V gene lookup returns CDR1 MNHEY and CDR2 SVGAGI. This chain's CDR3 is CASSYSFKTYEQYF. The CDR3 nucleotides read TGTGCCAGCAGTTACTCTTTTAAGACCTACGAGCAGTACTTC.